This TCR beta chain was found in a study of blood T cell repertoires in COVID-19. The CDR3 is made up of 15 amino acids. Per the germline V gene, CDR1 is MDHEN and CDR2 is SYDVKM. Germline trimming cut 2 bases from V and 7 bases from J; bases unmatched to any gene: 5. The method was immunoSEQ multiplex PCR; TCRdb's version includes in-frame clones alone and lacks a portion of them. The sample consists of some 150,000 clones, approximately 84% of them appearing once. This clone showed up just a few times. Sequencing was carried out using peripheral blood. V gene TRBV28 combines with J gene TRBJ1-4; 9 bases are shared with TRBD1. The origin of this receptor is a woman aged 55-70 years with acute or convalescent COVID-19. For the CDR3, the DNA is TGTGCCAGCAGTTTAAACAGGGGGCGCGTTGAAAAACTGTTTTTT. Translating gives CASSLNRGRVEKLFF.